The 23 T cell receptor beta chains in this list originate from one sample, sequenced in a study of blood T cells in healthy people across ages. Next came a second PCR, run for roughly 7 to 12 cycles, which used a sample-barcoded 5' primer along with a J-beta primer mix. MiXCR, run by TCRdb on the 5' RACE reads, gives a single entry per CDR3 protein. In the table there are over a million distinct CDR3 sequences, around 42% of which are singletons. Sequenced input: blood. The receptor source for this set is a woman between 18 and 29 years old in good health.

This clonotype came up a few times. The CDR3 DNA is TGCAGTGCTAGAGATGGGGGACCAGGCTCCTACAATGAGCAGTTCTTC. Protein sequence: CSARDGGPGSYNEQFF. The chain carries TRBV20-1 and TRBJ2-1; the D gene could be TRBD1 or TRBD2 (5 bases each). Germline CDR1 DFQATT, CDR2 SNEGSKA (reference sequence). The CDR3 length is 16 residues. Trimming pared 0 bases from V and 0 bases from J, leaving 12 bases between.

The chain joins TRBV28 to TRBJ2-7; 7 positions match TRBD1. The CDR3 has 15 residues. Trimming removed 4 bases from V and 2 bases from J; junction bases left unmatched: 8. Germline CDR1 is MDHEN and CDR2 is SYDVKM. CDR3 sequence (DNA): TGTGCCAGCAGTTCCTCCGGGACAGCGGCCTACGAGCAGTACTTC. Protein product: CASSSSGTAAYEQYF.

The rearrangement links TRBV7-2 to TRBJ2-1; D might be TRBD2 (5 bases). Germline CDR1 is SGHTA and CDR2 is FQGNSA. V lost 5 bases and J 4 bases, leaving 12 bases between the germline ends. This CDR3 comprises 14 residues. The CDR3 is CASSRQRLYNEQFF. CDR3 DNA sequence: TGTGCCAGCAGCCGCCAGAGACTATACAATGAGCAGTTCTTC.

V gene TRBV5-1 combines with J gene TRBJ2-7, with D uncertain. CDR1 and CDR2 (germline): SGHRS, YFSETQ. This CDR3 is built from 13 residues. The germline V and J ends were trimmed by 2 bases and 3 bases, with 9 bases remaining between them. The CDR3 sequence: CASSFSDFYEQYF. CDR3 nucleotides: TGCGCCAGCAGCTTTTCCGACTTCTACGAGCAGTACTTC.

This rearrangement joins TRBV2 to TRBJ1-1; unclear D gene. CDR1 SNHLY and CDR2 FYNNEI come from the germline V gene. This CDR3 is 15 amino acids long. Trimming removed 7 bases from V and 3 bases from J, with 18 bases in between. The CDR3 sequence is CASTSKEGSYTEAFF. The CDR3 nucleotides are TGTGCCAGCACTTCCAAGGAGGGTAGTTACACTGAAGCTTTCTTT.

This clonotype was picked up a small number of times. This chain links TRBV20-1 with TRBJ2-5; no clear D. With 5 bases removed from V and 5 bases from J, the gap between germline ends came to 12 bases. Germline loops: CDR1 DFQATT, CDR2 SNEGSKA (reference sequence). This CDR3 is built from 12 residues. CDR3: CSALGHGETQYF. The CDR3 coding sequence is TGCAGTGCTCTGGGCCATGGTGAGACCCAGTACTTC.

The chain carries TRBV28 and TRBJ2-7; a possible D gene is TRBD1 (6 bases). The CDR3 is 13 residues long. Germline V gene data show CDR1 as MDHEN and CDR2 as SYDVKM. V was trimmed by 10 bases and J by 3 bases, leaving 16 bases between them. The DNA of the CDR3 is TGTGCCACCCTCAGGGGCGCAGACTACGAGCAGTACTTC. Amino acid sequence: CATLRGADYEQYF.

CDR3 loop: CASSLGVPYEQYF. The CDR3 DNA reads TGTGCCAGCAGTTTAGGCGTCCCCTACGAGCAGTACTTC. This sequence joins TRBV27 and TRBJ2-7; D remains unclear. V was clipped by 2 bases and J by 2 bases, with 7 bases between them. Germline lookup yields CDR1 MNHEY and CDR2 SMNVEV (reference sequence). This CDR3 spans 13 amino acids.

The V and J genes are TRBV7-9 and TRBJ1-1; D is uncertain. V lost 2 bases to trimming and J lost 10 bases, with 11 bases between them. Germline V gene lookup returns CDR1 SEHNR and CDR2 FQNEAQ (reference sequence). CDR3 length equals 12 residues. The CDR3 DNA reads TGTGCCAGCAGCTTATATAGGGAGGGAGCTTTCTTT. Translated: CASSLYREGAFF.

This clonotype has just a few counts. The CDR3 region is CASSLGIQPQHF. The CDR3, as DNA: TGTGCCAGCAGCTTGGGGATTCAGCCCCAGCATTTT. The V call is TRBV7-9, the J call TRBJ1-5; D is unclear. Germline V gene lookup returns CDR1 SEHNR and CDR2 FQNEAQ (reference sequence). Trimming stripped 3 bases from V and 6 bases from J, with 6 bases between. The CDR3 is made up of 12 amino acids.

The chain couples TRBV28 to TRBJ2-2; D is unresolved. This CDR3 contains 12 residues. The V gene lost 7 bases and the J gene lost 6 bases, with 9 bases spanning the gap. Germline V CDR1 and CDR2: MDHEN, SYDVKM. The CDR3 loop is CASTSNPGELFF. CDR3 coding DNA: TGTGCCAGCACCTCTAACCCCGGGGAGCTGTTTTTT.

V and J are TRBV5-1 and TRBJ2-1; possibly TRBD1 or TRBD2 for D (7 bases each). This CDR3 has 15 residues. In germline, CDR1 is SGHRS, CDR2 YFSETQ. V was pared by 4 bases and J by 5 bases, with 16 bases between. CDR3 loop: CASSRRQGGNNEQFF. CDR3 DNA: TGCGCCAGCAGCCGGAGGCAGGGGGGGAACAATGAGCAGTTCTTC.

As concerns this clonotype: With a much larger clone just one base away, this may be a read error. The V and J genes are TRBV7-3 and TRBJ1-2; maybe TRBD1 (5 bases). The CDR3 has 15 residues. Germline CDR1 reads SGHTA; CDR2 reads FQGTGA. V lost 5 bases and J lost 6, with 19 bases in between. CDR3 amino acids: CASSLSAGDADGYTF. The CDR3 DNA follows: TGTGCCAGCAGCCTTTCGGCGGGGGACGCCGATGGCTACACCTTC.

The chain links TRBV15 to TRBJ2-3, with 8 bases that match TRBD2. Germline values: CDR1 LNHNV, CDR2 YYDKDF (reference sequence). V dropped 6 bases and J dropped 2; count of bases not matched to a gene: 10. This CDR3 region has 16 residues. CDR3 sequence: CATSARTSTNTDTQYF. The CDR3 region has the DNA TGTGCCACCAGTGCAAGGACTAGCACAAACACAGATACGCAGTATTTT.

The chain carries TRBV9 and TRBJ2-1, with TRBD2 matching 9 bases. The CDR3 loop spans 16 amino acids. In germline, CDR1 is SGDLS, CDR2 YYNGEE. Trimming cost V 0 bases and J 6 bases; bases outside gene matches: 7. Written as DNA, the CDR3 is TGTGCCAGCAGCGTAGGAGCGGGGGGCGCTTTCAATGAGCAGTTCTTC. It specifies CASSVGAGGAFNEQFF. Filled out from reference TRBV9 and TRBJ2-1, the complete variable domain reads DSGVTQTPKHLITATGQRVTLRCSPRSGDLSVYWYQQSLDQGLQFLIQYYNGEERAKGNILERFSAQQFPDLHSELNLSSLELGDSALYFCASSVGAGGAFNEQFFGPGTRLTVL.

The V and J genes are TRBV29-1 and TRBJ2-1; D gene ambiguous. Trimming removed 4 bases at V and 7 bases at J, with 11 bases between. The CDR3 consists of 12 residues. Per the germline V gene, CDR1 is SQVTM and CDR2 is ANQGSEA. For the CDR3, the DNA is TGCAGCGTTGTTAACAACGGGAATGAGCAGTTCTTC. This codes for CSVVNNGNEQFF.

V usage is TRBV6-2 or TRBV6-3 and J usage is TRBJ2-4; D ambiguous. The J call is uncertain, as TRBJ2-7 better fits the DNA end. The CDR3 runs to 13 residues. Per the germline V gene, CDR1 is MNHEY and CDR2 is SVGEGT. The DNA for the CDR3 is TGTGCCAGCAGCCCCAACCCCTTTGACGAGCAGTACTTC. Protein sequence: CASSPNPFDEQYF.

The rearrangement joins TRBV30 to TRBJ1-2; D is possibly TRBD1 (6 bases). Trimming stripped 1 base from V and 5 bases from J, with 8 bases between. Per the germline V gene, CDR1 is GTSNPN and CDR2 is SVGIG (reference sequence). This CDR3 is 12 amino acids long. The CDR3 loop is CAWSGQGYGYTF. CDR3 in DNA: TGTGCCTGGAGTGGCCAGGGGTATGGCTACACCTTC.

The V gene is TRBV7-3, the J gene TRBJ2-1, with TRBD2 matching 9 bases. V trimming: 5 bases; J trimming: 9 bases; junction bases outside the gene matches: 8. The CDR3 sequence is 14 residues long. Germline assignment: CDR1 SGHTA and CDR2 FQGTGA. The CDR3 nucleotides read TGTGCCAGCAGCCGAAGCGGGGGGTCTGGTGAGCAGTTCTTC. It codes for CASSRSGGSGEQFF.

The genes are TRBV7-9 and TRBJ1-2, with D maybe TRBD1 (6 bases). The germline V gene encodes CDR1 SEHNR and CDR2 FQNEAQ (reference sequence). V gave up 2 bases and J gave up 4 bases, with 20 bases separating them. CDR3 length equals 17 residues. The CDR3, as DNA: TGTGCCAGCAGCTTATCACAGGGCCACATTTTTCCCTATGGCTACACCTTC. This codes for CASSLSQGHIFPYGYTF. The complete variable domain, with remaining parts taken from reference TRBV7-9 and TRBJ1-2, reads DTGVSQNPRHKITKRGQNVTFRCDPISEHNRLYWYRQTLGQGPEFLTYFQNEAQLEKSRLLSDRFSAERPKGSFSTLEIQRTEQGDSAMYLCASSLSQGHIFPYGYTFGSGTRLTVV.

The chain recombines TRBV20-1 with TRBJ2-1; D gene uncertain. Trimming removed 5 bases from V and 6 bases from J, with 8 bases in between. CDR3 length equals 11 residues. Germline CDR1 reads DFQATT; CDR2 reads SNEGSKA (reference sequence). DNA of the CDR3: TGCAGTGCTGGGCGTTTCAATGAGCAGTTCTTC. It yields the protein CSAGRFNEQFF.

The CDR3 region is CASSPPLRNTEAFF. The CDR3 coding sequence is TGCGCCAGCAGCCCTCCATTAAGGAACACTGAAGCTTTCTTT. This sequence joins TRBV4-1 and TRBJ1-1; D is ambiguous. CDR3 size: 14 residues. Per germline, CDR1 MGHRA and CDR2 YSYEKL. The germline V and J ends were trimmed by 4 bases and 1 base, with 10 bases remaining between them.

The CDR3 protein is CASSYSSGETQYF. The CDR3 region has the DNA TGTGCCAGCAGTTACTCTTCGGGGGAGACCCAGTACTTC. The chain recombines TRBV6-5 with TRBJ2-7, with D tentatively TRBD2 (5 bases). The tail of the sequence fits TRBJ2-5 better, so the J call may be wrong. This CDR3 has 13 amino acids. Germline V gene data show CDR1 as MNHEY and CDR2 as SVGAGI.